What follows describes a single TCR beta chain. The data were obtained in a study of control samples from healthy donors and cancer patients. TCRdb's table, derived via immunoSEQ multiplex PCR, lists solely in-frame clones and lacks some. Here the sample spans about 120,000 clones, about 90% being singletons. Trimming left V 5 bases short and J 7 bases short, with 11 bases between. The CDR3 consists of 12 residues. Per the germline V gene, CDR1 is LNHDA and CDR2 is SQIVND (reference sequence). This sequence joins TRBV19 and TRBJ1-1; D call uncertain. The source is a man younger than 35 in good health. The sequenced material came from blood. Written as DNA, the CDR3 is TGTGCCAGTAGTGCTCAGGACGGTGAAGCTTTCTTT. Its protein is CASSAQDGEAFF.